This T cell receptor beta chain comes out of a study of T cell changes during pregnancy in multiple sclerosis. Produced via immunoSEQ multiplex PCR; TCRdb's table is partial and in-frame only. The profile shows more than 95,000 clones, approximately 90% of them singletons. This clone appeared a single time. The germline V gene encodes CDR1 SGHKS and CDR2 YYEKEE (reference sequence). This CDR3 has 14 residues. J was trimmed by 7 bases and V by 3 bases; bases with no gene match: 7. The sequence was obtained from a female donor with multiple sclerosis, enrolled in a pregnancy study. The starting material was peripheral blood, obtained after pregnancy. The rearrangement uses TRBV5-5 and TRBJ1-2; the match to TRBD1 covers 9 bases. CDR3 sequence: CASSSFDRGTGYTF. The CDR3 region has the DNA TGTGCCAGCAGCTCCTTCGACAGGGGGACTGGCTACACCTTC.